This T cell receptor beta chain was sequenced for a study of T cell changes during pregnancy in multiple sclerosis. Trimming pared 5 bases from V and 0 bases from J, leaving 19 bases between. The CDR3 is 18 residues long. Looked up from germline, CDR1 is SGHVS and CDR2 is FNYEAQ. This clone was recorded once. Assay: immunoSEQ multiplex PCR; the TCRdb copy retains only in-frame clones and omits some. The table lists about 53,000 clones, around 90% of them singletons. The receptor was isolated from a female donor with multiple sclerosis, enrolled in a pregnancy study. The chain links TRBV7-6 to TRBJ1-4; TRBD1 might be the D (5 bases). Specimen: CD4+ T cells from peripheral blood mononuclear cells, collected in the third trimester of pregnancy. The CDR3 here is CASSLLDLGEATNEKLFF. The CDR3 nucleotides are TGTGCCAGCAGCCTCCTTGATTTGGGGGAGGCAACTAATGAAAAACTGTTTTTT.